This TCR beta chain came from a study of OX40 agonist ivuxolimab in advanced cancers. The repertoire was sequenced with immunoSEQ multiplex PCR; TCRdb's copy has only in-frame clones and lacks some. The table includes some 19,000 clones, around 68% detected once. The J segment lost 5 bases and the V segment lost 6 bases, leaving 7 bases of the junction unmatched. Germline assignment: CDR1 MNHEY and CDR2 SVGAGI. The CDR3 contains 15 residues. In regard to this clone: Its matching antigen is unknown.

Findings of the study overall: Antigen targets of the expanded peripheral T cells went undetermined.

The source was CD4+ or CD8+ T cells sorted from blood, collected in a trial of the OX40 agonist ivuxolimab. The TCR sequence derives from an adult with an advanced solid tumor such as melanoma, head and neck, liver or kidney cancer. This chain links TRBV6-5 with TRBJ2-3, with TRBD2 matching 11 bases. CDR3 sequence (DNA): TGTGCCAGCAGCCCAGGGACTAGCGGAGGAGATACGCAGTATTTT. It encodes CASSPGTSGGDTQYF.